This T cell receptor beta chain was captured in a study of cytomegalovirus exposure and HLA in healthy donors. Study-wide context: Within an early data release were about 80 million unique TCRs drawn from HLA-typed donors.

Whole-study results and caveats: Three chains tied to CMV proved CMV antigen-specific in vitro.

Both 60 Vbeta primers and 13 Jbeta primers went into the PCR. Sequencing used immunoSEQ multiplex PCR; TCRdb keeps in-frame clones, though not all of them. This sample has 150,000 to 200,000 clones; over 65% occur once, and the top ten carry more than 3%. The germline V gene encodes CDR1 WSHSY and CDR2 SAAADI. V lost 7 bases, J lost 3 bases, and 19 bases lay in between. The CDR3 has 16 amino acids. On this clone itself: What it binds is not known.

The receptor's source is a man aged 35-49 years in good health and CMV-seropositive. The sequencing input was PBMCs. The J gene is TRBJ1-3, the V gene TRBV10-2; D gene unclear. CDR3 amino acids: CASKHGGPEVGNTIYF. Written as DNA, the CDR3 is TGCGCCAGCAAACATGGCGGTCCAGAGGTTGGAAACACCATATATTTT.